The present T cell receptor (beta chain) was sequenced within a study of blood T cells in healthy people across ages. Study details: The capture of about one barcoded beta molecule per two T cells was achieved by template switching. Findings of the study overall: Researchers judged that diversity estimates from one million T cells fell short of true values. Percentage of naive T cells showed a strong correlation with TCR beta diversity.

Together with a sample-barcoded 5' primer, a J-beta primer mix was included in a second PCR lasting roughly 6 to 12 cycles. In TCRdb, the 5' RACE reads were re-called with MiXCR into one record per CDR3 protein. The table has 1.5 million to 2 million distinct CDR3 sequences, approximately 28% seen once. Every sample gave at least 5 micrograms of total RNA when it was extracted. Points on this clonotype: Antigen: not known.

From germline, CDR1 is MGHRA and CDR2 YSYEKL. The CDR3 extends over 16 amino acids. The chain joins TRBV4-1 to TRBJ2-7, with 9 bases aligning to TRBD2. The DNA matches TRBJ2-5 better at its end, which makes the J call doubtful. This receptor was taken from a woman in her twenties or thirties in good health. The sample was blood. The CDR3 here is CASSSTIAGEVETQYF. The DNA for the CDR3 is TGCGCCAGCAGCTCTACTATAGCGGGGGAGGTGGAGACCCAGTACTTC.